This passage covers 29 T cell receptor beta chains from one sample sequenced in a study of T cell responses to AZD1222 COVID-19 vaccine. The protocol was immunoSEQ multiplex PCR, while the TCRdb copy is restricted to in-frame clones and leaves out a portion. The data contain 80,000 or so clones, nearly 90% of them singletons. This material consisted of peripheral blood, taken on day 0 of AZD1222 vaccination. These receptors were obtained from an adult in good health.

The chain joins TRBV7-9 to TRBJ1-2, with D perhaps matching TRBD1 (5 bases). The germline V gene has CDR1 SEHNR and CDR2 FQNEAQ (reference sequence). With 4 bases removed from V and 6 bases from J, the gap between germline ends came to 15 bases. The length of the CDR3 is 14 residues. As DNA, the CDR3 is TGTGCCAGCAGCTCCGAAGGCAGGGCCAATGGCTACACCTTC. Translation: CASSSEGRANGYTF.

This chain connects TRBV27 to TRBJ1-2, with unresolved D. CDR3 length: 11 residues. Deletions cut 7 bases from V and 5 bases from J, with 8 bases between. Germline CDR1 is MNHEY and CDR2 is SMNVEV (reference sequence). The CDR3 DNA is TGTGCCAGCATGTCCAGTTATGGCTACACCTTC. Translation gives CASMSSYGYTF.

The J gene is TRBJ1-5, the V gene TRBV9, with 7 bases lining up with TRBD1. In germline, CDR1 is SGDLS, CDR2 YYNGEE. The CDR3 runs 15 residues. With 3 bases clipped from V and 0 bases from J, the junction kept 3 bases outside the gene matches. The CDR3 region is CASSGGTASNQPQHF. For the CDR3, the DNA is TGTGCCAGCAGCGGGGGGACAGCTAGCAATCAGCCCCAGCATTTT. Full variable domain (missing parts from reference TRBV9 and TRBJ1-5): DSGVTQTPKHLITATGQRVTLRCSPRSGDLSVYWYQQSLDQGLQFLIQYYNGEERAKGNILERFSAQQFPDLHSELNLSSLELGDSALYFCASSGGTASNQPQHFGDGTRLSIL.

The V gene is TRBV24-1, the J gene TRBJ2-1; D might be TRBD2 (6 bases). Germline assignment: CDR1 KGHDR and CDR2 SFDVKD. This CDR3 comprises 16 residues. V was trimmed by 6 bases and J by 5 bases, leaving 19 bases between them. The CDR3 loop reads CATSPSTSSGHNEQFF. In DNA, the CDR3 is TGTGCCACCAGTCCCTCTACTAGCTCGGGGCACAATGAGCAGTTCTTC.

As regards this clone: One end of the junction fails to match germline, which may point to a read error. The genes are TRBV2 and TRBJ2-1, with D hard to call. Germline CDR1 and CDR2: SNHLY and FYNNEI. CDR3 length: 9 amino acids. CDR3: CASSSPTVF. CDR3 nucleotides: TGTGCCAGCAGTTCCCCGACGGTCTTC.

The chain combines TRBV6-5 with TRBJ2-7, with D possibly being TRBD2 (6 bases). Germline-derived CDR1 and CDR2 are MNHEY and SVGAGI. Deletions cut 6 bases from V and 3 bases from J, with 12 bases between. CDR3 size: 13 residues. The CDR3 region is CASRGGHNYEQYF. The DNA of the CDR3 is TGTGCCAGCAGGGGAGGACATAACTACGAGCAGTACTTC.

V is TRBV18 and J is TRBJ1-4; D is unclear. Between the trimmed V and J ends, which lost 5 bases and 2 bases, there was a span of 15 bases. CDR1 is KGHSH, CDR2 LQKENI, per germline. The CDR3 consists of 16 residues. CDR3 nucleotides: TGTGCCAGCTCATCCCTCTTCGATGGTACTAATGAAAAACTGTTTTTT. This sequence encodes CASSSLFDGTNEKLFF.

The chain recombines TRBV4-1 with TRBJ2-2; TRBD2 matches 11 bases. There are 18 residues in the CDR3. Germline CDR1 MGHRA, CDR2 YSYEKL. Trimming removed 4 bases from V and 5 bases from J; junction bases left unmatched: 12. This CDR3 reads CASSPLLSGRALTGELFF. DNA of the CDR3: TGCGCCAGCAGCCCCTTACTTAGCGGGAGGGCCTTAACCGGGGAGCTGTTTTTT.

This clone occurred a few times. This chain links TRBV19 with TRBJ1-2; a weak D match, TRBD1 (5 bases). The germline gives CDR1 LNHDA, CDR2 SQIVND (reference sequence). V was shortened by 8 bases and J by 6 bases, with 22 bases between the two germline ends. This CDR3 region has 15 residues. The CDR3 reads CASGWRGGREDGYTF. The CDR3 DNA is TGTGCCAGTGGGTGGAGGGGAGGTAGAGAAGATGGCTACACCTTC. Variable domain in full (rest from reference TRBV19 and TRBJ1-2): DGGITQSPKYLFRKEGQNVTLSCEQNLNHDAMYWYRQDPGQGLRLIYYSQIVNDFQKGDIAEGYSVSREKKESFPLTVTSAQKNPTAFYLCASGWRGGREDGYTFGSGTRLTVV.

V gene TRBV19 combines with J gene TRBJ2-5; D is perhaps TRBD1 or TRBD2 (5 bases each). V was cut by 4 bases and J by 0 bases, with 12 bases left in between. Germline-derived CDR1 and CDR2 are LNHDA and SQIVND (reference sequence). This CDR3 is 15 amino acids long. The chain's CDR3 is CASSNPGTDQETQYF. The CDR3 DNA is TGTGCCAGTAGTAACCCCGGGACCGACCAAGAGACCCAGTACTTC.

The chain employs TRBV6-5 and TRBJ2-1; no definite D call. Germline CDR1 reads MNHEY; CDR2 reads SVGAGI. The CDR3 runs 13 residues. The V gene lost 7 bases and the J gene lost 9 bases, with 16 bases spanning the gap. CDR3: CASNSEVPFEQFF. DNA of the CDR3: TGTGCCAGCAATAGTGAAGTCCCATTTGAGCAGTTCTTC.

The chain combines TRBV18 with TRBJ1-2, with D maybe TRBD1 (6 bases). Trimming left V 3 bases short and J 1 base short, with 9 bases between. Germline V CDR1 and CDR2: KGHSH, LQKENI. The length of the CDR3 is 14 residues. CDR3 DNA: TGTGCCAGCTCACCGCCGGACAGTAACTATGGCTACACCTTC. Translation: CASSPPDSNYGYTF.

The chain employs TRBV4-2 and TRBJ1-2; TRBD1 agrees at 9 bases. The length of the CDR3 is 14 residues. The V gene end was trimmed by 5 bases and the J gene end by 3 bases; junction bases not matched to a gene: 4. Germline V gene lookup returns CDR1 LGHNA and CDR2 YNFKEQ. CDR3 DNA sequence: TGTGCCAGCAGCAACAGGGGGCTCTACTATGGCTACACCTTC. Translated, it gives CASSNRGLYYGYTF.

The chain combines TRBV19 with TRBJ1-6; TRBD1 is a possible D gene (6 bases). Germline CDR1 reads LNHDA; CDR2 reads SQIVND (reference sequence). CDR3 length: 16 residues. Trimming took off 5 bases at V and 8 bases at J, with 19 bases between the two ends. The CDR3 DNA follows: TGTGCCAGTAGTTTACAGGGTTTTGCGCGGCATTCACCCCTCCACTTT. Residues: CASSLQGFARHSPLHF.

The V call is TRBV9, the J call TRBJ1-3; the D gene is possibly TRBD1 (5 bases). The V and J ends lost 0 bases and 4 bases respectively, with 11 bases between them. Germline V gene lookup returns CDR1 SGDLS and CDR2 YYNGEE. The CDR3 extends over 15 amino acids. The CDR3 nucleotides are TGTGCCAGCAGCGTAGTGGGGGGGTCCGGAAACACCATATATTTT. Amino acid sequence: CASSVVGGSGNTIYF.

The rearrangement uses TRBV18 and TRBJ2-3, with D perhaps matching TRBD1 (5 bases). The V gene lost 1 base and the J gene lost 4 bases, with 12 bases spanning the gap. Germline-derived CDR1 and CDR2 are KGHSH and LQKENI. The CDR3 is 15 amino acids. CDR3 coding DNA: TGTGCCAGCTCACCACTGGACAAGGGTTCAGATACGCAGTATTTT. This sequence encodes CASSPLDKGSDTQYF.

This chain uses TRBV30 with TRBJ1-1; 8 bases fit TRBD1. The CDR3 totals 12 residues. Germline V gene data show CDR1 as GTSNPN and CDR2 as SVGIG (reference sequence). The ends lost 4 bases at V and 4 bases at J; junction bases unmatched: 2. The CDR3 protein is CAWTGGFTEAFF. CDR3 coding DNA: TGTGCCTGGACAGGGGGCTTCACTGAAGCTTTCTTT.

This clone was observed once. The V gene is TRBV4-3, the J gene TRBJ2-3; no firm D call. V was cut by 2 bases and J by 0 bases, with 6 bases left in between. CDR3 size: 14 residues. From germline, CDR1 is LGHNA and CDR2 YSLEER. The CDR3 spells CASSQRVSTDTQYF. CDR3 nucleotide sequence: TGCGCCAGCAGCCAACGTGTGAGCACAGATACGCAGTATTTT.

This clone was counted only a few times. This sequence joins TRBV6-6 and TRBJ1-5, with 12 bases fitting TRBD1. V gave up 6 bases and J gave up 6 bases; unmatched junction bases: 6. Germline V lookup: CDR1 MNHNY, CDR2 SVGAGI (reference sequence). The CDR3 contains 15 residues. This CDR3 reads CASRTGQGAGQPQHF. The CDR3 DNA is TGTGCCAGCAGGACGGGACAGGGGGCAGGTCAGCCCCAGCATTTT.

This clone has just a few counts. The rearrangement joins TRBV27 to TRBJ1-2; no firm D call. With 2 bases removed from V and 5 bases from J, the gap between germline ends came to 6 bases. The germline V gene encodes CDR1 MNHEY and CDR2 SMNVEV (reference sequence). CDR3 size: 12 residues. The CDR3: CASSLRGYGYTF. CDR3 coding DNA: TGTGCCAGCAGTTTAAGAGGATATGGCTACACCTTC.

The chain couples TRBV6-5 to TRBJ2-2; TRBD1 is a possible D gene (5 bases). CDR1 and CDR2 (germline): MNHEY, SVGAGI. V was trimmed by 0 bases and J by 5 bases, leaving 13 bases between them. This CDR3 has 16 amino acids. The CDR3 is CASSYSSSGNTGELFF. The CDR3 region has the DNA TGTGCCAGCAGTTACTCGAGTTCAGGGAATACCGGGGAGCTGTTTTTT.

CDR3: CASSLKVTGVMNTEAFF. CDR3 in DNA: TGTGCCAGTAGCCTCAAAGTCACAGGTGTCATGAACACTGAAGCTTTCTTT. The chain employs TRBV19 and TRBJ1-1; maybe TRBD1 (5 bases). The ends were cut back, 6 bases at V and 0 bases at J, with 20 bases in the middle. CDR1 is LNHDA and CDR2 is SQIVND in the germline V gene (reference sequence). This CDR3 is 17 amino acids long. The variable domain in full, completed from reference TRBV19 and TRBJ1-1, reads DGGITQSPKYLFRKEGQNVTLSCEQNLNHDAMYWYRQDPGQGLRLIYYSQIVNDFQKGDIAEGYSVSREKKESFPLTVTSAQKNPTAFYLCASSLKVTGVMNTEAFFGQGTRLTVV.

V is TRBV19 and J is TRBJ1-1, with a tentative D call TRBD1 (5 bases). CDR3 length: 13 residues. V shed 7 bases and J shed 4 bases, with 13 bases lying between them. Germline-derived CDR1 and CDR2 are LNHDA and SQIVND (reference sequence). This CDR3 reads CASIGGLSTEAFF. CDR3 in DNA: TGTGCCAGTATCGGGGGTTTGAGCACTGAAGCTTTCTTT.

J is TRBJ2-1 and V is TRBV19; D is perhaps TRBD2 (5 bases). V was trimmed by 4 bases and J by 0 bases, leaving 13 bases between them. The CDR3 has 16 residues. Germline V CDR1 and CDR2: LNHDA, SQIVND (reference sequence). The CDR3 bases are TGTGCCAGTAGTACTAGACTACGTAGCTCCTACAATGAGCAGTTCTTC. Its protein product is CASSTRLRSSYNEQFF.

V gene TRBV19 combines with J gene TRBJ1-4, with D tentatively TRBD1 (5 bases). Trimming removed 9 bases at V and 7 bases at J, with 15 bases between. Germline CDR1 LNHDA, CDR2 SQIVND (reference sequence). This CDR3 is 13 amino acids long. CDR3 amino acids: CASQGWSIEKLFF. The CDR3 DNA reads TGTGCCAGCCAGGGATGGTCGATTGAAAAACTGTTTTTT. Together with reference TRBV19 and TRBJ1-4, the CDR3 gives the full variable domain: DGGITQSPKYLFRKEGQNVTLSCEQNLNHDAMYWYRQDPGQGLRLIYYSQIVNDFQKGDIAEGYSVSREKKESFPLTVTSAQKNPTAFYLCASQGWSIEKLFFGSGTQLSVL.

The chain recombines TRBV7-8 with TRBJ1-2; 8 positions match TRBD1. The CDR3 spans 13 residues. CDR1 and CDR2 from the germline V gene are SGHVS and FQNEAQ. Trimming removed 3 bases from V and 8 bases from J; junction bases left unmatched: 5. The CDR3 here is CASSFQGAEGYTF. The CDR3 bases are TGTGCCAGCAGCTTTCAGGGGGCTGAAGGCTACACCTTC.

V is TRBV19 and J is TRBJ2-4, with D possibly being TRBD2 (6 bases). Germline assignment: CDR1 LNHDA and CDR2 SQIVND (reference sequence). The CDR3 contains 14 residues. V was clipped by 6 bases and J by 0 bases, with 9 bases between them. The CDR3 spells CASRGGVAKNIQYF. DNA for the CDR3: TGTGCCAGTAGAGGAGGGGTAGCCAAAAACATTCAGTACTTC.

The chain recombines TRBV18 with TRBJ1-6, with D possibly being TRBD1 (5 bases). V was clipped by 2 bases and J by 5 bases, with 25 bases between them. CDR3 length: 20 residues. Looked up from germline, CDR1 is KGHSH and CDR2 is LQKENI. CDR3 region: CASSPGRFGTISADNSPLHF. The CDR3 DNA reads TGTGCCAGCTCACCAGGACGCTTCGGGACGATATCTGCCGATAATTCACCCCTCCACTTT. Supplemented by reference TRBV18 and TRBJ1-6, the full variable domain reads NAGVMQNPRHLVRRRGQEARLRCSPMKGHSHVYWYRQLPEEGLKFMVYLQKENIIDESGMPKERFSAEFPKEGPSILRIQQVVRGDSAAYFCASSPGRFGTISADNSPLHFGNGTRLTVT.

The DNA of the CDR3 is TGTGCCAGCAGTGAATCGAGAGTCGGGGAGCTGTTTTTT. Its protein product is CASSESRVGELFF. The chain is built from TRBV25-1 and TRBJ2-2; D not resolved. Trimming removed 1 base at V and 7 bases at J, with 7 bases between. The CDR3 totals 13 residues. Germline V gene lookup returns CDR1 MGHDK and CDR2 SYGVNS.